Presented here are 10 T cell receptor beta chains from one specimen sequenced in a study of blood T cell repertoires in COVID-19. The protocol was immunoSEQ multiplex PCR, while the TCRdb copy is restricted to in-frame clones and leaves out a portion. The sample shows 30,000 to 50,000 clones, 79% of them seen only once. The material sequenced was peripheral blood. The origin of the receptors is a man in his sixties or seventies with acute or convalescent COVID-19.

This chain connects TRBV11-3 to TRBJ1-2; no clear D gene. This CDR3 region has 14 residues. Germline loops: CDR1 SGHNT, CDR2 YENEEA. V lost 5 bases, J lost 0 bases, and 10 bases lay in between. The CDR3 DNA reads TGTGCCAGCAGCGGACCGGAGGCTAACTATGGCTACACCTTC. It specifies CASSGPEANYGYTF.

This clone was seen a handful of times. The chain carries TRBV6-5 and TRBJ2-7; D might be TRBD1 (5 bases). CDR3 length: 15 amino acids. Germline CDR1 MNHEY, CDR2 SVGAGI. V lost 5 bases to trimming and J lost 1 base, with 15 bases between them. This CDR3 is CASSPEFGASYEQYF. The CDR3 DNA follows: TGTGCCAGCAGTCCCGAGTTTGGGGCTTCCTACGAGCAGTACTTC.

This clone was observed a few times. V usage is TRBV6-1 and J usage is TRBJ2-7; TRBD2 aligns across 8 bases. The CDR3 spans 15 residues. With 1 base clipped from V and 4 bases from J, the junction kept 6 bases outside the gene matches. The germline V gene encodes CDR1 MNHNS and CDR2 SASEGT. The CDR3 bases are TGTGCCAGCAGTGAAGACTCTAGCGGGTGGTACGAGCAGTACTTC. Protein: CASSEDSSGWYEQYF.

The chain links TRBV28 to TRBJ2-7; 8 positions agree with TRBD1. Germline CDR1 and CDR2: MDHEN and SYDVKM. Trimming cost V 5 bases and J 6 bases; bases outside gene matches: 12. CDR3 size: 15 residues. The CDR3 region is CASSPSGTGGFEQYF. The CDR3 nucleotides are TGTGCCAGCAGTCCGTCCGGGACAGGCGGTTTCGAGCAGTACTTC.

CDR3 amino acids: CASSQEAQGNYGYTF. The CDR3 region has the DNA TGTGCCAGCAGCCAAGAGGCGCAGGGGAACTATGGCTACACCTTC. The chain uses TRBV3-1 (or the pseudogene TRBV3-2) and TRBJ1-2; perhaps TRBD1 as D (6 bases). Germline CDR1 is LGHDT and CDR2 is YNNKEL (reference sequence). V dropped 0 bases and J dropped 2 bases, with 10 bases sitting between them. This CDR3 has 15 residues.

The chain couples TRBV7-2 to TRBJ2-7; D gene ambiguous. The V end was cut by 0 bases, the J end by 2 bases, with 8 bases between. CDR3 size: 14 residues. Looked up from germline, CDR1 is SGHTA and CDR2 is FQGNSA. The CDR3 sequence: CASSLAGLTYEQYF. The CDR3 bases are TGTGCCAGCAGCTTAGCGGGCCTAACCTACGAGCAGTACTTC.

The rearrangement links TRBV18 to TRBJ1-3; 8 bases match TRBD1. V lost 2 bases, J lost 0 bases, and 6 bases stayed unmatched. CDR3 size: 17 residues. The germline V gene has CDR1 KGHSH and CDR2 LQKENI. In nucleotides, the CDR3 is TGTGCCAGCTCACCAGACAGGGGTAGAAACTCTGGAAACACCATATATTTT. This sequence encodes CASSPDRGRNSGNTIYF.

This clone showed up just once. This chain joins TRBV24-1 and TRBJ2-7, with D possibly being TRBD2 (7 bases). With 3 bases removed from V and 8 bases from J, the gap between germline ends came to 10 bases. This CDR3 spans 12 amino acids. Per germline, CDR1 KGHDR and CDR2 SFDVKD. The chain's CDR3 is CATSDGGAQQYF. DNA of the CDR3: TGTGCCACCAGTGATGGGGGGGCGCAGCAGTACTTC.

This clone occurred once. This chain links TRBV28 with TRBJ1-2, with D maybe TRBD1 (5 bases). The germline V gene encodes CDR1 MDHEN and CDR2 SYDVKM. The CDR3 is 13 amino acids. V lost 5 bases, J lost 7 bases, and 14 bases lay in between. CDR3 amino acids: CASSLPGEVGYTF. The CDR3 DNA reads TGTGCCAGCAGTCTTCCGGGGGAGGTTGGCTACACCTTC.

The chain is built from TRBV7-9 and TRBJ1-1, with no clear D. V was shortened by 0 bases and J by 0 bases, with 11 bases between the two germline ends. The CDR3 spans 16 residues. Germline values: CDR1 SEHNR, CDR2 FQNEAQ (reference sequence). The CDR3 DNA reads as TGTGCCAGCAGCTTAGCAGAAACAGTGATGAACACTGAAGCTTTCTTT. It is translated as CASSLAETVMNTEAFF.